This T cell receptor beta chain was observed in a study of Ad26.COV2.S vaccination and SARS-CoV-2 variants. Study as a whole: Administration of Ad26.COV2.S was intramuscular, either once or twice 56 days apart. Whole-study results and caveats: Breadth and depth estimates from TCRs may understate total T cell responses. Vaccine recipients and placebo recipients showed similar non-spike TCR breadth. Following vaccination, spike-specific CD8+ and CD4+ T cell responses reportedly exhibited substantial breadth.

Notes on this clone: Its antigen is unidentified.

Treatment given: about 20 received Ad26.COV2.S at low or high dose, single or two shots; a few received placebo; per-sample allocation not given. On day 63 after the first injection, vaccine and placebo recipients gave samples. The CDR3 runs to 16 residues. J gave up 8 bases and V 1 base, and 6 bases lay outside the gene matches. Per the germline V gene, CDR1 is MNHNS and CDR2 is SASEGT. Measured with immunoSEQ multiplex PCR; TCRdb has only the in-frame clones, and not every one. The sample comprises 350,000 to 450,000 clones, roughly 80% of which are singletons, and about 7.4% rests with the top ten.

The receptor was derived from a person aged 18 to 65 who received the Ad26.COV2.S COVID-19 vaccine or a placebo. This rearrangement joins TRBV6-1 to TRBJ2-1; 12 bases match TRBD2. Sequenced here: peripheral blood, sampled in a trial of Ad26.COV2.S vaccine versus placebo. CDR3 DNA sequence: TGTGCCAGCAGTGAAGGGACTAGCGGGATTTACTATGAGCAGTTCTTC. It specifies CASSEGTSGIYYEQFF.